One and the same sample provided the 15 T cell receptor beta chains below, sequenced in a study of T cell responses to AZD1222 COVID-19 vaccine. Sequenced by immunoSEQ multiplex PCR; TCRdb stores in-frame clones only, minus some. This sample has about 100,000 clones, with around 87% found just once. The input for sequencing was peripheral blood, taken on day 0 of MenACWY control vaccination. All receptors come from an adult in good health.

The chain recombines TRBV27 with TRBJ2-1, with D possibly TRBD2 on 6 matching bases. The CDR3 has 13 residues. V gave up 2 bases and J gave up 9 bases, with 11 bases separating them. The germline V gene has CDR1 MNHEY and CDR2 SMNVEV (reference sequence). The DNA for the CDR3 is TGTGCCAGCAGTTTAGGGCCCGGGGGTGAGCAGTTCTTC. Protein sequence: CASSLGPGGEQFF.

The CDR3 loop is CASSPGGRGYTF. In DNA form, the CDR3 reads TGTGCCAGCAGTCCAGGGGGCCGAGGCTACACCTTC. J is TRBJ1-2 and V is TRBV3-1 (or the pseudogene TRBV3-2); 8 bases are shared with TRBD1. Germline values: CDR1 LGHDT, CDR2 YNNKEL (reference sequence). J was trimmed by 8 bases and V by 6 bases; bases with no gene match: 5. The CDR3 length is 12 residues.

CDR3 protein: CASSYTTGGSYGYTF. The CDR3 bases are TGTGCCAGCAGTTACACGACAGGGGGAAGCTATGGCTACACCTTC. V gene TRBV6-5 combines with J gene TRBJ1-2; 9 bases map to TRBD1. Germline V lookup: CDR1 MNHEY, CDR2 SVGAGI. V lost 2 bases and J lost 4; bases outside the gene matches: 5. This CDR3 has 15 amino acids.

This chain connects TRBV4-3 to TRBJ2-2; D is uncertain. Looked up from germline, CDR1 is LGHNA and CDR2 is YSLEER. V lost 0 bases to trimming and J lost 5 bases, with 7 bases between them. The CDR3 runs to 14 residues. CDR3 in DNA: TGCGCCAGCAGCCAAGAATCCGGTACCGGGGAGCTGTTTTTT. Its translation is CASSQESGTGELFF.

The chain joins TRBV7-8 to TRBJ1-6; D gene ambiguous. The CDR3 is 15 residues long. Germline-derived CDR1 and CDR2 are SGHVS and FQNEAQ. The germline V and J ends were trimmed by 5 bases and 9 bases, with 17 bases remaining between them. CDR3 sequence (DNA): TGTGCCAGCAGCCTCCGGGATATAATTAGTTCACCCCTCCACTTT. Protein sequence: CASSLRDIISSPLHF.

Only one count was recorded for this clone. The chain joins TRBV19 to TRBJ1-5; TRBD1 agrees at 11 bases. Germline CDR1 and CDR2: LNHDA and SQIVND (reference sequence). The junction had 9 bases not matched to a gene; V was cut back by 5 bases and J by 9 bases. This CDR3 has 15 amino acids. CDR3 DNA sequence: TGTGCCAGTAGTGGAGGACAGGGGGCCTTGGCGCCCCAGCATTTT. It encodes CASSGGQGALAPQHF.

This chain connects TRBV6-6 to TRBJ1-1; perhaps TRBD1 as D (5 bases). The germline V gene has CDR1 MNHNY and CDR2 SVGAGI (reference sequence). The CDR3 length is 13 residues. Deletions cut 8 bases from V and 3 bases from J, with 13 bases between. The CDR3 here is CASDRQQHTEAFF. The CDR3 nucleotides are TGTGCCAGCGATAGACAGCAACACACTGAAGCTTTCTTT.

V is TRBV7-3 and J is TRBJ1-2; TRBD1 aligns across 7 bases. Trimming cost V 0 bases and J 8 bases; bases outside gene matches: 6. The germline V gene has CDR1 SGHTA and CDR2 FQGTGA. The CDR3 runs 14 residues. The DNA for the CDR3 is TGTGCCAGCAGCTTAACTGGTACAGGGGACGGCTACACCTTC. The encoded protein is CASSLTGTGDGYTF.

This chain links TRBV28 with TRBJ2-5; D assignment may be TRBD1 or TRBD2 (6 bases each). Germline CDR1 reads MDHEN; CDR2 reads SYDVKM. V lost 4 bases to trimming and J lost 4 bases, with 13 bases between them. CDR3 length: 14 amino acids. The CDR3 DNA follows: TGTGCCAGCAGTTCGCGGAGGGGGTTAGAGACCCAGTACTTC. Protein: CASSSRRGLETQYF.

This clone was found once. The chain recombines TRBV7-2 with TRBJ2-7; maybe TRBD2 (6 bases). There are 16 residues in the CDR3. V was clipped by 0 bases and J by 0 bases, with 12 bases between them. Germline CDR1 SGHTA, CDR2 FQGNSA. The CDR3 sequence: CASSLAVAEASYEQYF. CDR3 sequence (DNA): TGTGCCAGCAGCTTAGCGGTAGCGGAGGCCTCCTACGAGCAGTACTTC.

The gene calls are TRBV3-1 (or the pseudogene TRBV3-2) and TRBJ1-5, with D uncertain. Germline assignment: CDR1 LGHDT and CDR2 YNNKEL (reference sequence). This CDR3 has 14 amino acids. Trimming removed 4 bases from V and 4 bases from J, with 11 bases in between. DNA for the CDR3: TGTGCCAGCAGCCTTTCCGGGGAGAATCAGCCCCAGCATTTT. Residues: CASSLSGENQPQHF.

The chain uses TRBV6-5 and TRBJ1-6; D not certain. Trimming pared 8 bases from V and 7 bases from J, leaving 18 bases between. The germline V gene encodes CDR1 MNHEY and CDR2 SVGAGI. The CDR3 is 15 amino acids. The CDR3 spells CASSGNGVVNSPLHF. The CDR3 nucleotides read TGTGCCAGCTCGGGTAACGGGGTGGTAAATTCACCCCTCCACTTT.

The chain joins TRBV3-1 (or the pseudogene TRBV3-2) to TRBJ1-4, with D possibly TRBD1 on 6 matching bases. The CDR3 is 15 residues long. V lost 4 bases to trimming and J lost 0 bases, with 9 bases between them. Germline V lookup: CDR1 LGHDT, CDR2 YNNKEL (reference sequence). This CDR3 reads CASSPGAATNEKLFF. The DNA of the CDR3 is TGTGCCAGCAGCCCAGGGGCTGCAACTAATGAAAAACTGTTTTTT.

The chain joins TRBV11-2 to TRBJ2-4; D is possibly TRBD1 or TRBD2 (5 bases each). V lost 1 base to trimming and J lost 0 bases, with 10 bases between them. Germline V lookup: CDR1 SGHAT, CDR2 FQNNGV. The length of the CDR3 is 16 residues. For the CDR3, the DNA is TGTGCCAGCAGCTTAGTTTTGGGGGTAGCCAAAAACATTCAGTACTTC. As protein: CASSLVLGVAKNIQYF. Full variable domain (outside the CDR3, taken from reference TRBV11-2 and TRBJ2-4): EAGVAQSPRYKIIEKRQSVAFWCNPISGHATLYWYQQILGQGPKLLIQFQNNGVVDDSQLPKDRFSAERLKGVDSTLKIQPAKLEDSAVYLCASSLVLGVAKNIQYFGAGTRLSVL.

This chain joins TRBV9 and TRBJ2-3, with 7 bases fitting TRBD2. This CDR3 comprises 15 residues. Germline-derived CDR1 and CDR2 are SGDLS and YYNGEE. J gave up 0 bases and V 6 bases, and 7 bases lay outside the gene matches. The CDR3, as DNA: TGTGCCAGCAACAACGGGAGGTTAAGCACAGATACGCAGTATTTT. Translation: CASNNGRLSTDTQYF.